This T cell receptor (beta chain) stems from a study of blood T cell repertoires in COVID-19. Background on the study: Collection of acute and convalescent COVID-19 samples took place in the United States, Italy and Spain. Sample material is recorded as cDNA or gDNA derived from T cells, B-cell-depleted T cells, or PBMCs.

In the original processing: Amplifying reference gene primers gave estimates of nucleated cell counts. Assay used: immunoSEQ multiplex PCR; TCRdb lists only in-frame clones, some missing. D and trimming were read from the DNA, whereas the V and J calls and clone size are those reported in that table. There are about 140,000 clones in the sample; over 65% occur only once, and approximately 4.5% lies in the top ten. This clone occurred many times. V lost 4 bases and J lost 2, with 11 bases in between. CDR3 length: 14 residues. Germline lookup yields CDR1 MNHEY and CDR2 SMNVEV (reference sequence). This rearrangement joins TRBV27 to TRBJ1-1; possible D gene TRBD1, 5 bases. The receptor's source is a woman aged 80 or over with active or convalescent COVID-19. The sequenced sample consisted of peripheral blood. The CDR3 bases are TGTGCCAGCAGTTGGGGGGTCGGCAACACTGAAGCTTTCTTT. Its translation: CASSWGVGNTEAFF.